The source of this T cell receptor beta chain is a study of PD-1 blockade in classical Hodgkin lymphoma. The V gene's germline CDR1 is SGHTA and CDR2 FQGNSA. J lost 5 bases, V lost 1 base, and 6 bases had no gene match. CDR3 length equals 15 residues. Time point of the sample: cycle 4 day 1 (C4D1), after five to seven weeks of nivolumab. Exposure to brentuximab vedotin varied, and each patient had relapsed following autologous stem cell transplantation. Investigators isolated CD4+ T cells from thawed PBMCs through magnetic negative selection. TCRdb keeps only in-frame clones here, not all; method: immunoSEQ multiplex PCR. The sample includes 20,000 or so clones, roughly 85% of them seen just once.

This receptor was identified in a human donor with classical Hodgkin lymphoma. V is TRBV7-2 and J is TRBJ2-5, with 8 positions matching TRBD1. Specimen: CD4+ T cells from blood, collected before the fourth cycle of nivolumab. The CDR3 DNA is TGTGCCAGCAGCTTAGGGCAGGGGGCACAGGAGACCCAGTACTTC. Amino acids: CASSLGQGAQETQYF. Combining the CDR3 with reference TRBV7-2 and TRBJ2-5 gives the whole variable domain GAGVSQSPSNKVTEKGKDVELRCDPISGHTALYWYRQSLGQGLEFLIYFQGNSAPDKSGLPSDRFSAERTGGSVSTLTIQRTQQEDSAVYLCASSLGQGAQETQYFGPGTRLLVL.